Each of the 25 T cell receptor beta chains below was sequenced from the same sample in a study of CD4 T cells in relation to SARS-CoV-2 and coronaviruses. Here immunoSEQ multiplex PCR was the method, and the copy in TCRdb shows in-frame clones only, minus some. The sample contains 35,000 to 40,000 clones, 80% to 90% of which appear only once. The sample comprised memory CD4+ T cells from PBMCs. These receptors all stem from an adult with COVID-19.

V and J are TRBV3-1 (or the pseudogene TRBV3-2) and TRBJ2-7, with TRBD1 matching 9 bases. The CDR3 length is 17 residues. Germline CDR1 and CDR2: LGHDT and YNNKEL (reference sequence). The V gene end was trimmed by 0 bases and the J gene end by 3 bases; junction bases not matched to a gene: 9. The DNA of the CDR3 is TGTGCCAGCAGCCAAGAACTCTGGACAGGGGCAAGCTACGAGCAGTACTTC. Translation gives CASSQELWTGASYEQYF.

The CDR3 sequence: CASSIIAQGGYTF. The CDR3 nucleotides are TGTGCCAGTAGTATAATTGCCCAGGGAGGCTACACCTTC. This chain links TRBV19 with TRBJ1-2; TRBD1 might be the D (5 bases). Germline V gene lookup returns CDR1 LNHDA and CDR2 SQIVND (reference sequence). The germline V and J ends were trimmed by 2 bases and 8 bases, with 12 bases remaining between them. The CDR3 has 13 amino acids.

V and J are TRBV28 and TRBJ2-3; unclear D gene. The germline V gene has CDR1 MDHEN and CDR2 SYDVKM. Trimming pared 5 bases from V and 6 bases from J, leaving 21 bases between. The CDR3 consists of 16 residues. This CDR3 is CASSPPSGPRTDTQYF. CDR3 nucleotides: TGTGCCAGCAGTCCCCCCTCGGGCCCGAGGACGGATACGCAGTATTTT.

The chain uses TRBV7-2 and TRBJ1-6; TRBD1 is a possible D gene (5 bases). The V end was cut by 4 bases, the J end by 6 bases, with 10 bases between. The germline V gene has CDR1 SGHTA and CDR2 FQGNSA. The CDR3 loop spans 14 amino acids. CDR3 loop: CASSSAQANSPLHF. DNA of the CDR3: TGTGCCAGCAGCTCCGCACAGGCTAATTCACCCCTCCACTTT.

Here the CDR3 reads CASSPLAGGYNEQFF. The CDR3, as DNA: TGTGCCAGCAGCCCGCTAGCGGGAGGCTACAATGAGCAGTTCTTC. This chain connects TRBV14 to TRBJ2-1; 11 nucleotides line up with TRBD2. The CDR3 sequence is 15 residues long. J gave up 3 bases and V 4 bases, and 2 bases lay outside the gene matches. The germline CDR1 and CDR2 sequences are SGHDN and FVKESK.

This clone has more than one count but fewer than ten. The rearrangement joins TRBV5-1 to TRBJ1-3, with 7 bases identical to TRBD1. The CDR3 contains 15 residues. The V gene's germline CDR1 is SGHRS and CDR2 YFSETQ. V was clipped by 4 bases and J by 1 base; unmatched bases: 5. CDR3 sequence reads: CASSTTTGSGNTIYF. CDR3 in DNA: TGCGCCAGCAGCACTACGACAGGGTCTGGAAACACCATATATTTT.

V gene TRBV12-3 or TRBV12-4 combines with J gene TRBJ1-2; D is unresolved. The CDR3 sequence is 12 residues long. V lost 2 bases and J lost 1, with 2 bases in between. The CDR3 reads CASSLHNYGYTF. Written as DNA, the CDR3 is TGTGCCAGCAGTTTACATAACTATGGCTACACCTTC.

The CDR3 spells CATRSSGSYEQYF. CDR3 DNA sequence: TGTGCCACGAGAAGTAGCGGGTCCTACGAGCAGTACTTC. The chain uses TRBV12-3 or TRBV12-4 and TRBJ2-7, with 7 bases identical to TRBD2. V was pared by 10 bases and J by 1 base, with 7 bases of the junction left unmatched. This CDR3 has 13 residues.

This chain links TRBV3-1 (or the pseudogene TRBV3-2) with TRBJ1-4, with 7 bases that match TRBD1. Germline V gene data show CDR1 as LGHDT and CDR2 as YNNKEL (reference sequence). Trimming cost V 4 bases and J 5 bases; bases outside gene matches: 7. The CDR3 consists of 15 residues. For the CDR3, the DNA is TGTGCCAGCAGCCCACCGGGACAGTGGAATGAAAAACTGTTTTTT. Translating gives CASSPPGQWNEKLFF.

In this sample, this clone turned up once. J is TRBJ2-1 and V is TRBV5-4; D is ambiguous. Germline CDR1 is SGHNT and CDR2 is YYREEE (reference sequence). V lost 0 bases to trimming and J lost 3 bases, with 10 bases between them. The CDR3 sequence is 15 residues long. The CDR3: CASSLGQVNYNEQFF. The CDR3 DNA reads TGTGCCAGCAGCTTGGGGCAGGTGAACTACAATGAGCAGTTCTTC.

The chain is built from TRBV27 and TRBJ1-4, with a tentative D call TRBD1 (5 bases). Trimming pared 2 bases from V and 2 bases from J, leaving 6 bases between. The CDR3 consists of 14 residues. Germline lookup yields CDR1 MNHEY and CDR2 SMNVEV (reference sequence). CDR3 sequence: CASSLRGTNEKLFF. CDR3 nucleotides: TGTGCCAGCAGTTTACGGGGGACTAATGAAAAACTGTTTTTT.

The chain joins TRBV21-1 to TRBJ2-5; the table names TRBD2, a call not compared with the DNA. TRBV21-1 is a listed pseudogene. This CDR3 region has 17 residues. CDR3 coding DNA: TGTGCCAGCAGCAAAAGGCGACTAGCGGGAGGGCCAGAGACCCAGTACTTC. Its protein product is CASSKRRLAGGPETQYF.

This clone was seen a handful of times. CDR3 sequence reads: CASLGNKVTEAFF. In nucleotides, the CDR3 is TGCGCCTCATTGGGGAATAAGGTAACTGAAGCTTTCTTT. The V and J genes are TRBV4-1 and TRBJ1-1; D gene unclear. CDR3 length: 13 residues. The germline CDR1 and CDR2 sequences are MGHRA and YSYEKL. The germline V and J ends were trimmed by 11 bases and 5 bases, with 18 bases remaining between them.

The chain links TRBV4-3 to TRBJ2-7; D is ambiguous. The CDR3 totals 14 residues. Between the trimmed V and J ends, which lost 0 bases and 0 bases, there was a span of 6 bases. Germline V gives CDR1 LGHNA, CDR2 YSLEER. CDR3 loop: CASSQDPSSYEQYF. CDR3 nucleotides: TGCGCCAGCAGCCAAGATCCGAGCTCCTACGAGCAGTACTTC.

The chain is built from TRBV5-8 and TRBJ2-4; D gene ambiguous. Germline CDR1 and CDR2: SGHTS and YDEGEE. CDR3 length: 13 residues. V was pared by 1 base and J by 4 bases, with 6 bases between. CDR3 protein: CASSLQTKNIQYF. CDR3 nucleotides: TGTGCCAGCAGCTTGCAGACAAAAAACATTCAGTACTTC.

This clone has more than one count but fewer than ten. This chain links TRBV7-2 with TRBJ1-6; D not certain. V lost 5 bases and J 10 bases, leaving 9 bases between the germline ends. From germline, CDR1 is SGHTA and CDR2 FQGNSA. This CDR3 region has 12 residues. The CDR3 DNA is TGTGCCAGCAGCCCCCCGGGCTCACCCCTCCACTTT. Translation gives CASSPPGSPLHF.

The rearrangement links TRBV4-1 to TRBJ2-2; a possible D gene is TRBD2 (6 bases). CDR1 and CDR2 (germline): MGHRA, YSYEKL. V was shortened by 2 bases and J by 0 bases, with 13 bases between the two germline ends. The CDR3 has 17 residues. CDR3 nucleotides: TGCGCCAGCAGCCAATTCCCCGGAGGGACGAACACCGGGGAGCTGTTTTTT. Translation gives CASSQFPGGTNTGELFF.

In this sample, this clone turned up once. This chain links TRBV6-5 with TRBJ2-5; weak D call: TRBD2 (5 bases). V lost 10 bases and J 3 bases, leaving 15 bases between the germline ends. CDR1 is MNHEY and CDR2 is SVGAGI in the germline V gene. This CDR3 is built from 13 residues. The CDR3 loop reads CATKITREETQYF. The CDR3 nucleotides are TGTGCCACCAAAATAACTAGGGAAGAGACCCAGTACTTC.

This CDR3 reads CASSRTGKGSPLHF. The CDR3 DNA follows: TGCGCCAGCAGCAGGACAGGGAAAGGGTCACCCCTCCACTTT. The rearrangement links TRBV5-1 to TRBJ1-6; 8 nucleotides line up with TRBD1. Trimming removed 4 bases from V and 10 bases from J; junction bases left unmatched: 7. This CDR3 has 14 residues. Germline CDR1 and CDR2: SGHRS and YFSETQ. Filled out from reference TRBV5-1 and TRBJ1-6, the complete variable domain reads KAGVTQTPRYLIKTRGQQVTLSCSPISGHRSVSWYQQTPGQGLQFLFEYFSETQRNKGNFPGRFSGRQFSNSRSEMNVSTLELGDSALYLCASSRTGKGSPLHFGNGTRLTVT.

This sequence joins TRBV6-2 or TRBV6-3 and TRBJ2-7; 9 bases line up with TRBD2. The CDR3 contains 15 residues. Germline trimming cut 6 bases from V and 2 bases from J; bases unmatched to any gene: 8. Germline V gene data show CDR1 as MNHEY and CDR2 as SVGEGT. CDR3 sequence reads: CASSRRLAAAYEQYF. The CDR3 DNA is TGTGCCAGCAGCCGACGACTAGCGGCCGCCTACGAGCAGTACTTC.

This chain uses TRBV20-1 with TRBJ1-5, with D possibly matching TRBD1 (6 bases). V was trimmed by 3 bases and J by 2 bases, leaving 11 bases between them. Germline V CDR1 and CDR2: DFQATT, SNEGSKA (reference sequence). The CDR3 is made up of 14 amino acids. In nucleotides, the CDR3 is TGCAGTGCTAGTGTCGGGGGCCGCAATCAGCCCCAGCATTTT. It is translated as CSASVGGRNQPQHF.

V is TRBV4-3 and J is TRBJ2-2; D perhaps matches TRBD2 (5 bases). The V gene's germline CDR1 is LGHNA and CDR2 YSLEER. Between the trimmed V and J ends, which lost 3 bases and 7 bases, there was a span of 12 bases. CDR3 size: 14 residues. DNA of the CDR3: TGCGCCAGCAGCCACACTAGAAATTACGGGGAGCTGTTTTTT. Translated, it gives CASSHTRNYGELFF.

The CDR3 coding sequence is TGCGCCAGCAGATTAGGGGCAGGCCCGTCCGGGGAGCTGTTTTTT. Amino acid sequence: CASRLGAGPSGELFF. The J gene is TRBJ2-2, the V gene TRBV5-1, with TRBD1 as a possible D gene (5 bases). CDR3 length: 15 residues. V was shortened by 5 bases and J by 6 bases, with 17 bases between the two germline ends. CDR1 is SGHRS and CDR2 is YFSETQ in the germline V gene.

The V and J genes are TRBV5-1 and TRBJ2-2, with D possibly TRBD2 on 6 matching bases. Germline V CDR1 and CDR2: SGHRS, YFSETQ. CDR3 length equals 15 residues. Deletions cut 4 bases from V and 3 bases from J, with 13 bases between. CDR3 protein: CASSLTRADTGELFF. The CDR3 DNA is TGCGCCAGCAGCCTGACTAGGGCGGACACCGGGGAGCTGTTTTTT. Full variable domain (outside the CDR3, taken from reference TRBV5-1 and TRBJ2-2): KAGVTQTPRYLIKTRGQQVTLSCSPISGHRSVSWYQQTPGQGLQFLFEYFSETQRNKGNFPGRFSGRQFSNSRSEMNVSTLELGDSALYLCASSLTRADTGELFFGEGSRLTVL.

Here the CDR3 reads CASSMTDTPLHF. As DNA, the CDR3 is TGTGCCAGTAGTATGACAGATACACCCCTCCACTTT. The V and J genes are TRBV19 and TRBJ1-6, with D perhaps TRBD1 (5 bases). The length of the CDR3 is 12 residues. Trimming removed 3 bases from V and 11 bases from J, with 8 bases in between. Germline V CDR1 and CDR2: LNHDA, SQIVND (reference sequence). Full variable domain (rest looked up from reference TRBV19 and TRBJ1-6): DGGITQSPKYLFRKEGQNVTLSCEQNLNHDAMYWYRQDPGQGLRLIYYSQIVNDFQKGDIAEGYSVSREKKESFPLTVTSAQKNPTAFYLCASSMTDTPLHFGNGTRLTVT.